A selection of T cell receptor beta chains follows, all from one sample in a study of T-cell reconstitution after alpha-beta-depleted transplantation in children. TCRdb processed the PCR reads anew with MiXCR; each CDR3 protein has one entry. The sample carries 90,000 to 130,000 distinct CDR3 sequences, 5.5% to 7% recorded once. The input for sequencing was PBMCs, mostly from graft donor cells, taken 360 days after TCRalphabeta/CD19-depleted stem cell transplant. These receptors all come from a male patient under 10 years old who had a stem cell transplant for acute lymphoblastic leukemia, so the T cells may come from the graft donor. Both conserved end residues are trimmed from each CDR3. The D gene is left open where the match is weak.

TRBD1	12	TRBV12-3/TRBV12-4	TRBJ1-3	ASSRDSSGNTIY
NA	15	TRBV6-5	TRBJ1-6	ASSSRRRSSYNSPLH
NA	13	TRBV28	TRBJ1-4	ASSLGIATNEKLF
NA	14	TRBV6-2/TRBV6-3	TRBJ1-5	ASSYPWTVFNQPQH
NA	8	TRBV7-8	TRBJ1-1	ATEGTEAF
TRBD2	13	TRBV3-1	TRBJ2-7	ASSMLAGGIYEQY
NA	13	TRBV28	TRBJ1-5	ASSWTRPSYQPQH
NA	8	TRBV20-1	TRBJ2-3	SQGEDTQY
NA	12	TRBV6-7	TRBJ2-5	ASRKGLKLETQY
TRBD1	14	TRBV4-3	TRBJ1-6	ASSQDWGTGKSPLH
NA	9	TRBV6-5	TRBJ2-7	ASTKGYEQY
NA	12	TRBV5-1	TRBJ2-7	ASSPTGSSYEQY
NA	14	TRBV27	TRBJ2-3	ASSPRGRIGTDTQY
TRBD2	15	TRBV28	TRBJ2-1	ASRTPPIAGGGNEQF
TRBD1	13	TRBV28	TRBJ2-7	ASSWGQGGAYEQY
NA	9	TRBV27	TRBJ1-1	ASRITVEAF
NA	11	TRBV7-8	TRBJ2-1	ASSPRAGNEQF
NA	12	TRBV6-4	TRBJ2-2	ASSSLPNTGELF
NA	13	TRBV27	TRBJ2-3	ASSLIGAVTDTQY
TRBD1	12	TRBV9	TRBJ1-2	ASSGQGRAYGYT
NA	11	TRBV5-1	TRBJ2-7	ASSLRQGLEQY
NA	14	TRBV27	TRBJ2-7	ASGRRSGGHPLRQY
NA	14	TRBV4-2	TRBJ2-3	ASSQHTGIYTDTQY
NA	12	TRBV9	TRBJ2-7	ASSDHGGPGEQY
NA	12	TRBV7-8	TRBJ2-7	ASSNGAGIYEQY
TRBD1	16	TRBV10-3	TRBJ1-2	AIRGTRDRGGSSDGYT
NA	12	TRBV28	TRBJ2-2	ASLRGVNTGELF
TRBD2	14	TRBV11-2	TRBJ2-5	ASSLLAGGLQETQY
TRBD1	11	TRBV27	TRBJ1-5	ASRAGGNQPQH
NA	13	TRBV27	TRBJ2-1	ASSLILARYNEQF
NA	12	TRBV7-9	TRBJ1-6	ASSRVGGNSPLH
NA	13	TRBV12-5	TRBJ2-1	ASGLGDTSYNEQF
NA	15	TRBV11-1	TRBJ2-2	ASSPRLRLGDTGELF
NA	12	TRBV28	TRBJ2-7	ASSSGLRDHEQY
NA	12	TRBV10-3	TRBJ2-7	AISESGGPYEQY
NA	13	TRBV7-9	TRBJ2-7	ASSRKGNVRYEQY
NA	11	TRBV6-1	TRBJ1-2	ASSEVEGHGYT
NA	9	TRBV9	TRBJ1-2	ASSSRYGYT
NA	11	TRBV29-1	TRBJ2-4	SVSGKSGNIQY
NA	13	TRBV7-6	TRBJ2-3	ASSSKGEGLNTQY
NA	12	TRBV10-3	TRBJ2-5	AIRTGTQHETQY
TRBD2	15	TRBV6-2/TRBV6-3	TRBJ2-3	ASSRLAGRAASDTQY
TRBD1	14	TRBV2	TRBJ2-7	ASLIQTGQGYYEQY
NA	10	TRBV12-3/TRBV12-4	TRBJ2-1	ASSLGTYEQF
TRBD1	14	TRBV20-1	TRBJ1-1	IIICRTGNMNTEAF
TRBD1	10	TRBV28	TRBJ2-5	ASKGGSETQY
TRBD1	14	TRBV20-1	TRBJ2-3	SATGARTGGTDTQY
NA	14	TRBV21-1	TRBJ2-6	ASSKRDRGKANVLT
NA	15	TRBV20-1	TRBJ2-7	SARDLPHRVSSYEQY
NA	12	TRBV9	TRBJ1-5	ASGGARASQPQH
NA	13	TRBV7-8	TRBJ2-5	ASSYLRGVGETQY
TRBD1	12	TRBV15	TRBJ1-2	ATSRDRGDYGYT
NA	9	TRBV24-1	TRBJ2-5	ATIGRETQY
NA	12	TRBV4-3	TRBJ2-2	ASRKVMNTGELF
TRBD2	13	TRBV6-5	TRBJ2-7	ASSLRGSLSYEQY